These 10 T cell receptor beta chains were sequenced from one sample in a study of T cell responses to AZD1222 COVID-19 vaccine. Repertoires were generated with immunoSEQ multiplex PCR, while TCRdb's copy carries only in-frame clones and drops some. This sample yields 90,000 to 110,000 clones, of which 91% are seen a single time; 7.5% belongs to the top ten. Sequences were derived from peripheral blood, sampled on day 0 of AZD1222 vaccination. The receptor source for this set is an adult in good health.

This chain links TRBV5-8 with TRBJ2-5; either TRBD1 or TRBD2 may supply D (6 bases each). Germline CDR1 SGHTS, CDR2 YDEGEE. The V and J ends lost 4 bases and 5 bases respectively, with 15 bases between them. The CDR3 consists of 14 residues. CDR3 nucleotide sequence: TGTGCCAGCAGCGGGATGGGGGGCCGGGAGACCCAGTACTTC. It yields the protein CASSGMGGRETQYF.

V usage is TRBV12-3 or TRBV12-4 and J usage is TRBJ1-1; no clear D. The CDR3 totals 12 residues. V lost 3 bases, J lost 14 bases, and 16 bases lay in between. The CDR3 sequence is CASSLRYPEIFF. The CDR3 DNA is TGTGCCAGCAGTTTGAGGTATCCCGAAATCTTCTTT.

The CDR3 loop is CASSEDTSGGNNEQFF. Here the CDR3 DNA reads TGTGCCAGCAGTGAAGATACTAGCGGGGGAAACAATGAGCAGTTCTTC. J is TRBJ2-1 and V is TRBV27, with 11 bases that match TRBD2. The CDR3 has 16 residues. Germline-derived CDR1 and CDR2 are MNHEY and SMNVEV (reference sequence). Trimming cost V 5 bases and J 5 bases; bases outside gene matches: 8.

The rearrangement joins TRBV18 to TRBJ1-1, with D uncertain. The germline V and J ends were trimmed by 3 bases and 1 base, with 9 bases remaining between them. The V gene's germline CDR1 is KGHSH and CDR2 LQKENI. The CDR3 spans 14 residues. The CDR3 coding sequence is TGTGCCAGCTCACCCTCGGGGAGGAACACTGAAGCTTTCTTT. It specifies CASSPSGRNTEAFF.

V usage is TRBV19 and J usage is TRBJ1-4, with unresolved D. The CDR3 totals 12 residues. Germline CDR1 LNHDA, CDR2 SQIVND (reference sequence). Trimming took 3 bases from V and 8 from J, leaving 7 bases between them. CDR3 bases: TGTGCCAGTAGTATGCGAAGCGAAAAACTGTTTTTT. Translation: CASSMRSEKLFF.

The CDR3 sequence: CASSYSTGTNYGYTF. CDR3 nucleotide sequence: TGTGCCAGCAGTTACTCGACAGGGACGAACTATGGCTACACCTTC. V and J are TRBV6-6 and TRBJ1-2, with 7 bases that match TRBD1. This CDR3 has 15 residues. Losses at the gene ends were 0 bases for V and 2 bases for J; bases not matched to a gene: 3. CDR1 and CDR2 from the germline V gene are MNHNY and SVGAGI (reference sequence).

The V gene is TRBV30, the J gene TRBJ2-7; D is unresolved. This CDR3 is built from 11 residues. The V gene's germline CDR1 is GTSNPN and CDR2 SVGIG (reference sequence). Between the trimmed V and J ends, which lost 3 bases and 4 bases, there was a span of 7 bases. CDR3 residues: CAWRYGYEQYF. In DNA, the CDR3 is TGTGCCTGGAGGTACGGGTACGAGCAGTACTTC. The variable domain in full, with the rest retrieved from reference TRBV30 and TRBJ2-7, is SQTIHQWPATLVQPVGSPLSLECTVEGTSNPNLYWYRQAAGRGLQLLFYSVGIGQISSEVPQNLSASRPQDRQFILSSKKLLLSDSGFYLCAWRYGYEQYFGPGTRLTVT.

The chain joins TRBV6-5 to TRBJ2-7; 7 bases map to TRBD1. The CDR3 is made up of 15 amino acids. After removal of 2 bases from V and 2 bases from J, the junction contained 6 bases not matched to a gene. Germline V gives CDR1 MNHEY, CDR2 SVGAGI. The CDR3 nucleotides read TGTGCCAGCAGTTACACGACAGGGCAGGCCTACGAGCAGTACTTC. This translates into CASSYTTGQAYEQYF.

The chain has TRBV6-6 and TRBJ1-2; D perhaps matches TRBD1 (5 bases). Germline CDR1 and CDR2: MNHNY and SVGAGI (reference sequence). The V end lost 5 bases, the J end lost 7 bases, and 14 bases lay between the germline ends. CDR3 size: 13 residues. The CDR3 loop reads CASSAGHVAGYTF. The CDR3, as DNA: TGTGCCAGCAGTGCAGGACACGTAGCTGGCTACACCTTC.

V and J are TRBV7-9 and TRBJ1-2, with TRBD1 identical over 9 bases. CDR3 length: 14 amino acids. V lost 1 base and J lost 7; bases outside the gene matches: 4. Germline values: CDR1 SEHNR, CDR2 FQNEAQ (reference sequence). As DNA, the CDR3 is TGTGCCAGCAGCTTAGATTGGACAGGGGCTGGCTACACCTTC. This encodes CASSLDWTGAGYTF.